This TCR beta chain was sequenced in a study of glioma-infiltrating T cells after dendritic cell vaccination. The time point: after dendritic cell vaccination, including at tumor progression/relapse. This CDR3 comprises 12 residues. The germline V gene has CDR1 LNHNV and CDR2 YYDKDF (reference sequence). Trimming cost V 2 bases and J 7 bases, with 8 bases left between them. Libraries were prepared by immunoSEQ multiplex PCR; TCRdb keeps only in-frame clonotypes and omits some of them. Here the sample spans around 87,000 clones, less than 90% being singletons. The receptor comes from a human donor with glioblastoma. The material was blood, obtained after dendritic cell vaccination. This sequence joins TRBV15 and TRBJ1-2; a possible D gene is TRBD1 (6 bases). CDR3 in DNA: TGTGCCACCAGCAGACAGGGGTTTGGCTACACCTTC. Its translation: CATSRQGFGYTF.